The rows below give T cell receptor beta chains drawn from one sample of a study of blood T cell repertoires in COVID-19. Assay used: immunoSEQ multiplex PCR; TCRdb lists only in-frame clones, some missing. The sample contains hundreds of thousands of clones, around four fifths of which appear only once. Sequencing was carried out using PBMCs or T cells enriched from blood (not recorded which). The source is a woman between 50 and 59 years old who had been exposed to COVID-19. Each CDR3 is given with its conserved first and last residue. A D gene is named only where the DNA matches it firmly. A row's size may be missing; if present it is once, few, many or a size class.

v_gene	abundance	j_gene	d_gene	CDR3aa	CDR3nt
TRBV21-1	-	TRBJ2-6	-	CASSGPGQKTNSGANVLTF	TGTGCCAGCAGCGGACCGGGACAGAAGACTAACTCTGGGGCCAACGTCCTGACTTTC
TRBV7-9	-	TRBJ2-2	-	CASSSQVTGELFF	TGTGCCAGCAGCTCCCAGGTAACCGGGGAGCTGTTTTTT
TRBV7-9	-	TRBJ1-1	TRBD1	CASSFRDSNTEAFF	TGTGCCAGCAGCTTTCGGGACAGTAACACTGAAGCTTTCTTT
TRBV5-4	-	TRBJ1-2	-	CASSLLLLGDYGYTF	TGTGCCAGCAGCTTGTTATTATTAGGGGACTATGGCTACACCTTC
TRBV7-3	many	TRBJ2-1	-	CASSLRQGTYNEQFF	TGTGCCAGCAGCTTAAGGCAGGGGACCTACAATGAGCAGTTCTTC
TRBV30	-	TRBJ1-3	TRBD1	CAWSAPGQRSFSGNTIYF	TGTGCCTGGAGTGCACCGGGACAGAGATCATTCTCTGGAAACACCATATATTTT
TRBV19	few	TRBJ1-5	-	CASQGTSSNQPQHF	TGTGCCAGCCAGGGGACATCCAGCAATCAGCCCCAGCATTTT
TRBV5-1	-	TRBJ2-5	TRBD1	CASSAYRGEATQYF	TGCGCCAGCAGCGCCTACAGGGGGGAGGCGACCCAGTACTTC
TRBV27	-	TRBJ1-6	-	CASRPSGTRNSPLHF	TGTGCCAGCAGGCCGTCCGGGACACGGAATTCACCCCTCCACTTT
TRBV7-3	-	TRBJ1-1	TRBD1	CASSHGQGGTEAFF	TGTGCCAGCAGCCACGGACAGGGAGGGACTGAAGCTTTCTTT
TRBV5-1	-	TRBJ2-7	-	CASSLLDSSEQYF	TGCGCCAGCAGCCTACTGGACAGTTCCGAGCAGTACTTC
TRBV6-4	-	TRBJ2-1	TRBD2	CASSAASGIHNEQFF	TGTGCCAGCAGTGCGGCTAGCGGGATACACAATGAGCAGTTCTTC
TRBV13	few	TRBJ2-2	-	CASSPQGGELFF	TGTGCCAGCAGCCCGCAGGGAGGGGAGCTGTTTTTT
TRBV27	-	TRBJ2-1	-	CASSLADSSYNEQFF	TGTGCCAGCAGTCTGGCGGATTCCTCCTACAATGAGCAGTTCTTC
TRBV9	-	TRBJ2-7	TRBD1	CASSVGQGVNYEQYF	TGTGCCAGCAGCGTTGGACAGGGAGTCAACTACGAGCAGTACTTC
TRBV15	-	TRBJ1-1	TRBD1	CATSNAYGQDLMKAFF	TGTGCCACCAGCAACGCATACGGACAGGACCTCATGAAAGCTTTCTTT
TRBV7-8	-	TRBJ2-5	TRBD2	CASSEGLAGGSPETQYF	TGTGCCAGCTCGGAAGGACTAGCGGGGGGTTCGCCGGAGACCCAGTACTTC
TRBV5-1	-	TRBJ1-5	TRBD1	CASSLQGDSGQPQHF	TGCGCCAGCAGTCTCCAGGGGGATTCGGGGCAGCCCCAGCATTTT
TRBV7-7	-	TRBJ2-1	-	CASSLRLGSSYNEQFF	TGTGCCAGCAGCTTAAGACTAGGTAGCTCCTACAATGAGCAGTTCTTC
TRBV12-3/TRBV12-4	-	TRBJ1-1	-	CASSLGGRGAAFF	TGTGCCAGCAGTTTAGGAGGGCGGGGGGCAGCTTTCTTT
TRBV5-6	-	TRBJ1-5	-	CASSLAGGSNQPQHF	TGTGCCAGCAGCTTGGCCGGGGGTAGCAATCAGCCCCAGCATTTT
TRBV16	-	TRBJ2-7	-	CASSQLRQPLLTLGEQYF	TGTGCCAGCAGCCAACTAAGACAGCCCCTTCTAACCTTGGGCGAGCAGTACTTC
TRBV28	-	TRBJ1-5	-	CASSKGGPNEPQHF	TGTGCCAGCAGTAAGGGAGGGCCCAATGAGCCCCAGCATTTT
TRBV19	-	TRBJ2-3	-	CASSIGGGGAGTDTQYF	TGTGCCAGTAGTATAGGGGGTGGCGGGGCCGGCACAGATACGCAGTATTTT
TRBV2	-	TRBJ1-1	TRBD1	CASRDRGFFAEAFF	TGTGCCAGTAGGGACAGGGGTTTTTTCGCTGAAGCTTTCTTT
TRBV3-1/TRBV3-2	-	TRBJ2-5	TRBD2	CASSHDSLPLAGTAETQYF	TGTGCCAGCAGCCACGATTCCCTTCCACTAGCGGGTACGGCAGAGACCCAGTACTTC
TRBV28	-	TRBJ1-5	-	CASSLSQGINQPQHF	TGTGCCAGCAGTTTAAGTCAGGGGATTAATCAGCCCCAGCATTTT
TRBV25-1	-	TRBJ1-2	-	CASSGDGYTF	TGTGCCAGCAGCGGGGATGGCTACACCTTC
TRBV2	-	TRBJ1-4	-	CASRDQGLRIHEKLFF	TGTGCCAGCAGGGACCAGGGATTAAGGATTCATGAAAAACTGTTTTTT
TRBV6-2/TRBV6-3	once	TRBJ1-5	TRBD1	CASSGTGMVNQPQHF	TGTGCCAGCAGCGGGACAGGGATGGTAAATCAGCCCCAGCATTTT
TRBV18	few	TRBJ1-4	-	CASSPVRGAREKLFF	TGTGCCAGCTCACCTGTTCGGGGGGCCCGGGAAAAACTGTTTTTT
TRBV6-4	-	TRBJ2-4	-	CASSDGPENIQYF	TGTGCCAGCAGTGATGGGCCGGAAAACATTCAGTACTTC
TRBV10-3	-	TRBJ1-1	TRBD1	CATDREEGTEAFF	TGTGCCACGGACAGGGAGGAAGGCACTGAAGCTTTCTTT
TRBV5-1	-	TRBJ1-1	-	CASSLGREAFF	TGCGCCAGCAGCTTAGGGAGGGAAGCTTTCTTT
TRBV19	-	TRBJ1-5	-	CASSGRGGQPQHF	TGTGCCAGTAGTGGGCGGGGAGGACAGCCCCAGCATTTT
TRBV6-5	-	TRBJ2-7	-	CASSRDRPYEQYF	TGTGCCAGCAGTCGCGACAGGCCCTACGAGCAGTACTTC
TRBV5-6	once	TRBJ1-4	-	CASSLGADRDEKLFF	TGTGCCAGCAGCTTGGGGGCAGATCGAGATGAAAAACTGTTTTTT
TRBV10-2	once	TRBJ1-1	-	CASLRTGQPNTEAFF	TGCGCCAGCTTAAGAACTGGACAGCCTAACACTGAAGCTTTCTTT
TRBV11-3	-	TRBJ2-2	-	CASSSEGDYTGELFF	TGTGCCAGCAGCTCCGAGGGGGATTATACCGGGGAGCTGTTTTTT
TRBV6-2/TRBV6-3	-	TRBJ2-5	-	CASSYNGNTQETQYF	TGTGCCAGCAGTTATAACGGGAACACCCAAGAGACCCAGTACTTC
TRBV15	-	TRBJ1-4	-	CATSRGTVEKLFF	TGTGCCACCAGCAGAGGGACAGTTGAAAAACTGTTTTTT
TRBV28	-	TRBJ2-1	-	CATSGAQGDEQFF	TGTGCCACCAGCGGGGCCCAGGGGGATGAGCAGTTCTTC
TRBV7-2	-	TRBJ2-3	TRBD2	CASSLEGTSVDTQYF	TGTGCCAGCAGCTTAGAGGGGACTAGCGTGGATACGCAGTATTTT
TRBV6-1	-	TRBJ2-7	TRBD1	CASSERAGGRYEQYF	TGTGCCAGCAGTGAACGGGCAGGGGGCCGCTACGAGCAGTACTTC
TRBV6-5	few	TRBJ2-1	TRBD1	CASNPGGAINEQFF	TGTGCCAGCAACCCAGGGGGCGCGATCAATGAGCAGTTCTTC
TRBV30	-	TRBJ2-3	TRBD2	CAWSVGGGAADTQYF	TGTGCCTGGAGTGTAGGCGGGGGGGCGGCAGATACGCAGTATTTT
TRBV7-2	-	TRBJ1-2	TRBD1	CASSPLRGRDGYTF	TGTGCCAGCAGCCCCTTAAGGGGGCGGGATGGCTACACCTTC
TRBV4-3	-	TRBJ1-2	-	CASSQDWPNYGYTF	TGCGCCAGCAGCCAAGATTGGCCTAACTATGGCTACACCTTC
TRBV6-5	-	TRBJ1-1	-	CASTEPGGSTEAFF	TGTGCCAGCACCGAGCCGGGGGGAAGCACTGAAGCTTTCTTT
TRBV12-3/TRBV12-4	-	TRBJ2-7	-	CASTYNRGGEQYF	TGTGCCAGCACTTACAACAGGGGAGGTGAGCAGTACTTC
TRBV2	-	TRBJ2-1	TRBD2	CASSGTSFDEQFF	TGTGCCAGTTCCGGGACTAGTTTTGATGAGCAGTTCTTC
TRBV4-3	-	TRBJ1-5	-	CASSQDREFQPQHF	TGCGCCAGCAGCCAAGACAGGGAATTTCAGCCCCAGCATTTT